The 32 T cell receptor beta chains below all came from one sample that was sequenced in a study of control samples from healthy donors and cancer patients. TCRdb keeps only in-frame clones here, not all; method: immunoSEQ multiplex PCR. The sample gives fewer than 200,000 clones, around nine tenths of which show up once; over 1.1% is in the top ten. The specimen was blood. All receptors come from a young man in good health.

This clone was picked up one time. This rearrangement joins TRBV11-2 to TRBJ2-3, with D uncertain. Trimming removed 4 bases at V and 5 bases at J, with 7 bases between. This CDR3 is 12 amino acids long. Per the germline V gene, CDR1 is SGHAT and CDR2 is FQNNGV. The CDR3 DNA follows: TGTGCCAGCAGCTACAAGGGAGATACGCAGTATTTT. This encodes CASSYKGDTQYF.

The rearrangement joins TRBV20-1 to TRBJ1-1, with D hard to call. Germline V lookup: CDR1 DFQATT, CDR2 SNEGSKA (reference sequence). This CDR3 comprises 11 residues. V was trimmed by 7 bases and J by 0 bases, leaving 6 bases between them. Here the CDR3 reads CSGGMNTEAFF. For the CDR3, the DNA is TGCAGTGGCGGAATGAACACTGAAGCTTTCTTT.

The chain carries TRBV6-5 and TRBJ1-2; tentatively, D is TRBD1 (5 bases). The V gene's germline CDR1 is MNHEY and CDR2 SVGAGI. Trimming removed 2 bases from V and 8 bases from J, with 18 bases in between. This CDR3 is 15 amino acids long. The CDR3 region has the DNA TGTGCCAGCAGTTACCTTGACAGACCCATGGGGGGCTACACCTTC. It translates to CASSYLDRPMGGYTF.

In the case of this clone: Different DNA sequences within this sample yield the same CDR3. The chain links TRBV30 to TRBJ1-3; D is ambiguous. CDR3 length equals 12 residues. The germline V gene encodes CDR1 GTSNPN and CDR2 SVGIG (reference sequence). Trimming removed 0 bases from V and 4 bases from J, with 4 bases in between. CDR3 loop: CAWSVRGNTIYF. The CDR3 nucleotides read TGTGCCTGGAGTGTGAGGGGAAACACCATATATTTT.

This clone appeared a single time. The rearrangement joins TRBV3-1 (or the pseudogene TRBV3-2) to TRBJ2-5; D uncertain. Germline assignment: CDR1 LGHDT and CDR2 YNNKEL (reference sequence). The CDR3 covers 14 residues. V lost 0 bases and J 2 bases, leaving 7 bases between the germline ends. The CDR3 protein is CASSQDTRQETQYF. The DNA of the CDR3 is TGTGCCAGCAGCCAAGATACCAGACAAGAGACCCAGTACTTC.

The chain recombines TRBV2 with TRBJ2-2, with 7 bases lining up with TRBD1. This CDR3 region has 16 residues. The V gene's germline CDR1 is SNHLY and CDR2 FYNNEI. V lost 6 bases and J lost 6; bases outside the gene matches: 13. DNA for the CDR3: TGTGCCAGCAGGAGAGGGACAGTGGGGCCGGCCGGGGAGCTGTTTTTT. Its translation is CASRRGTVGPAGELFF.

The chain recombines TRBV3-1 (or the pseudogene TRBV3-2) with TRBJ1-4; 7 bases are a match to TRBD1. The CDR3 is made up of 15 amino acids. With 3 bases clipped from V and 2 bases from J, the junction kept 3 bases outside the gene matches. Germline CDR1 reads LGHDT; CDR2 reads YNNKEL (reference sequence). The CDR3 DNA reads as TGTGCCAGCAGCCATAGACAGGGCACTAATGAAAAACTGTTTTTT. It translates to CASSHRQGTNEKLFF.

The chain combines TRBV4-2 with TRBJ1-6; no clear D gene. CDR3 length equals 15 residues. V lost 1 base and J 9 bases, leaving 13 bases between the germline ends. Germline V gene sequence: CDR1 LGHNA, CDR2 YNFKEQ. For the CDR3, the DNA is TGTGCCAGCAGCCAAGGCGGGTTTGGGATTTCACCCCTCCACTTT. As protein: CASSQGGFGISPLHF.

The CDR3 DNA follows: TGTGCCTGGAGTGTAAACAGGGGGCAGAATTCACCCCTCCACTTT. Residues: CAWSVNRGQNSPLHF. This chain uses TRBV30 with TRBJ1-6, with 9 bases fitting TRBD1. This CDR3 is built from 15 residues. V shed 0 bases, J shed 7 bases, and the junction held 4 bases outside the gene matches. Looked up from germline, CDR1 is GTSNPN and CDR2 is SVGIG (reference sequence).

This chain joins TRBV6-1 and TRBJ1-2, with no clear D. Trimming cost V 3 bases and J 0 bases, with 14 bases left between them. The CDR3 consists of 16 residues. Germline CDR1 and CDR2: MNHNS and SASEGT. In nucleotides, the CDR3 is TGTGCCAGCAGTGAGGGTCGACGGAGTGCTAACTATGGCTACACCTTC. This codes for CASSEGRRSANYGYTF.

With regard to this clone: Within the sample, other DNA sequences also encode this same CDR3. The chain links TRBV10-3 to TRBJ2-7; 11 bases match TRBD1. The length of the CDR3 is 13 residues. Trimming at V came to 6 bases and at J to 4 bases, leaving 2 bases not matched to a gene. From germline, CDR1 is ENHRY and CDR2 SYGVKD. Here the CDR3 DNA reads TGTGCCATCAGGGGGACAGGGGGATACGAGCAGTACTTC. Encoded protein: CAIRGTGGYEQYF.

The rearrangement uses TRBV21-1 and TRBJ1-1; TRBD1, as called in the table, went unchecked against the DNA. TRBV21-1 is deemed a pseudogene. The CDR3 has 16 amino acids. The CDR3: CASSVVQGRANTEAFF. CDR3 in DNA: TGTGCCAGCTCCGTAGTCCAGGGTAGGGCGAACACTGAAGCTTTCTTT.

The chain combines TRBV4-1 with TRBJ1-6; TRBD1 matches 7 bases. V trimming: 0 bases; J trimming: 8 bases; junction bases outside the gene matches: 7. This CDR3 region has 16 residues. Germline V CDR1 and CDR2: MGHRA, YSYEKL. CDR3 protein: CASSQDGTVTDSPLHF. The CDR3 nucleotides are TGCGCCAGCAGCCAAGACGGGACAGTGACTGATTCACCCCTCCACTTT.

DNA for the CDR3: TGTGCCAGCAGCCCGAATCTTGGCTACACCTTC. Encoded protein: CASSPNLGYTF. The chain recombines TRBV2 with TRBJ1-2; no reliable D call. Germline V CDR1 and CDR2: SNHLY, FYNNEI. V lost 6 bases and J 7 bases, leaving 9 bases between the germline ends. This CDR3 region has 11 residues.

The chain has TRBV11-2 and TRBJ1-4; D remains ambiguous. V was pared by 3 bases and J by 0 bases, with 11 bases between. CDR3 length: 16 residues. Germline CDR1 reads SGHAT; CDR2 reads FQNNGV. The CDR3 nucleotides are TGTGCCAGCAGCTTTTTCCACCCAGCAACTAATGAAAAACTGTTTTTT. Amino acid sequence: CASSFFHPATNEKLFF.

The chain employs TRBV19 and TRBJ2-1; 13 bases are a match to TRBD2. This CDR3 has 17 residues. Germline values: CDR1 LNHDA, CDR2 SQIVND (reference sequence). With 4 bases clipped from V and 0 bases from J, the junction kept 3 bases outside the gene matches. CDR3 sequence: CASSKRTSGSSYNEQFF. The CDR3 DNA follows: TGTGCCAGTAGTAAGAGGACTAGCGGGAGCTCCTACAATGAGCAGTTCTTC.

This chain links TRBV6-2 or TRBV6-3 with TRBJ1-1; 9 bases are a match to TRBD1. The CDR3 sequence is 14 residues long. J lost 1 base, V lost 4 bases, and 1 base had no gene match. CDR1 MNHEY and CDR2 SVGEGT come from the germline V gene. CDR3 protein: CASSWDRANTEAFF. CDR3 coding DNA: TGTGCCAGCAGTTGGGACAGGGCGAACACTGAAGCTTTCTTT.

J is TRBJ2-1 and V is TRBV12-5; D ambiguous. The germline V and J ends were trimmed by 0 bases and 4 bases, with 7 bases remaining between them. Looked up from germline, CDR1 is LGHNT and CDR2 is FRNRAP. The CDR3 extends over 14 amino acids. DNA of the CDR3: TGTGCTAGTGGTTTGGTCCCGCAGTACAATGAGCAGTTCTTC. Its protein is CASGLVPQYNEQFF.

The chain combines TRBV19 with TRBJ1-1; no definite D call. Germline values: CDR1 LNHDA, CDR2 SQIVND (reference sequence). Between the trimmed V and J ends, which lost 5 bases and 7 bases, there was a span of 11 bases. CDR3 size: 12 residues. CDR3: CASSLDYNEAFF. CDR3 sequence (DNA): TGTGCCAGTAGTCTTGATTATAATGAAGCTTTCTTT. Looking up the rest from reference TRBV19 and TRBJ1-1 gives the full variable domain: DGGITQSPKYLFRKEGQNVTLSCEQNLNHDAMYWYRQDPGQGLRLIYYSQIVNDFQKGDIAEGYSVSREKKESFPLTVTSAQKNPTAFYLCASSLDYNEAFFGQGTRLTVV.

This clone was found once. V gene TRBV30 combines with J gene TRBJ2-5, with 14 bases fitting TRBD2. Per germline, CDR1 GTSNPN and CDR2 SVGIG (reference sequence). CDR3 length equals 17 residues. With V trimmed by 4 bases and J by 4 bases, 11 bases remained unmatched. The CDR3 loop is CAWTGLGLAGEVETQYF. CDR3 DNA sequence: TGTGCCTGGACCGGACTGGGACTAGCGGGAGAGGTAGAGACCCAGTACTTC.

This clone appeared once. J is TRBJ1-2 and V is TRBV19; a weak D match, TRBD1 (6 bases). CDR1 LNHDA and CDR2 SQIVND come from the germline V gene (reference sequence). V was trimmed by 6 bases and J by 3 bases, leaving 11 bases between them. The CDR3 is 13 amino acids. The CDR3 here is CASRLRGDYGYTF. CDR3 in DNA: TGTGCCAGTAGACTCAGGGGTGACTATGGCTACACCTTC.

The chain is built from TRBV25-1 and TRBJ1-6, with D possibly matching TRBD1 (5 bases). CDR1 and CDR2 (germline): MGHDK, SYGVNS. Trimming took 4 bases from V and 8 from J, leaving 15 bases between them. The length of the CDR3 is 15 residues. DNA of the CDR3: TGTGCCAGCAGTGCCCCAAGGGGACCTGATTCACCCCTCCACTTT. Its translation: CASSAPRGPDSPLHF.

The chain joins TRBV9 to TRBJ2-7; weak D call: TRBD1 (5 bases). Germline V gene data show CDR1 as SGDLS and CDR2 as YYNGEE. The CDR3 contains 12 residues. V was cut by 7 bases and J by 2 bases, with 10 bases left in between. CDR3 sequence reads: CASGQGTYEQYF. CDR3 coding DNA: TGTGCCAGCGGCCAGGGAACCTACGAGCAGTACTTC.

The V gene is TRBV29-1, the J gene TRBJ1-2; 8 bases line up with TRBD1. Germline V gene lookup returns CDR1 SQVTM and CDR2 ANQGSEA. The CDR3 contains 13 residues. V shed 3 bases and J 3 bases; nucleotides not matched to a gene: 3. The CDR3 DNA reads TGCAGCGTTGAGGACAGGGTGTACTATGGCTACACCTTC. Amino acid sequence: CSVEDRVYYGYTF. Full variable domain (rest looked up from reference TRBV29-1 and TRBJ1-2): SAVISQKPSRDICQRGTSLTIQCQVDSQVTMMFWYRQQPGQSLTLIATANQGSEATYESGFVIDKFPISRPNLTFSTLTVSNMSPEDSSIYLCSVEDRVYYGYTFGSGTRLTVV.

V usage is TRBV6-1 and J usage is TRBJ2-7; 7 positions match TRBD1. V gave up 2 bases and J gave up 5 bases; unmatched junction bases: 9. The V gene's germline CDR1 is MNHNS and CDR2 SASEGT. This CDR3 has 15 residues. The CDR3 region has the DNA TGTGCCAGCAGTGAACGCAGGCAGGGGGTGGACGAGCAGTACTTC. Translating it yields CASSERRQGVDEQYF.

This chain connects TRBV7-9 to TRBJ1-1; 9 bases align to TRBD1. The CDR3 has 15 residues. Trimming removed 2 bases from V and 8 bases from J; junction bases left unmatched: 9. From germline, CDR1 is SEHNR and CDR2 FQNEAQ (reference sequence). The CDR3 sequence: CASSLSDSTGGEAFF. DNA of the CDR3: TGTGCCAGCAGCTTATCAGACTCAACAGGGGGCGAAGCTTTCTTT. Full variable domain (outside the CDR3, taken from reference TRBV7-9 and TRBJ1-1): DTGVSQNPRHKITKRGQNVTFRCDPISEHNRLYWYRQTLGQGPEFLTYFQNEAQLEKSRLLSDRFSAERPKGSFSTLEIQRTEQGDSAMYLCASSLSDSTGGEAFFGQGTRLTVV.

DNA of the CDR3: TGTGCCAGCAGTTTATCGTGGACAGGGGACGAAAAACTGTTTTTT. It is translated as CASSLSWTGDEKLFF. The chain couples TRBV27 to TRBJ1-4; 9 bases match TRBD1. The trim removed 0 bases at V and 8 bases at J, leaving 4 bases unmatched. The V gene's germline CDR1 is MNHEY and CDR2 SMNVEV (reference sequence). CDR3 length: 15 residues. Full variable domain (rest looked up from reference TRBV27 and TRBJ1-4): EAQVTQNPRYLITVTGKKLTVTCSQNMNHEYMSWYRQDPGLGLRQIYYSMNVEVTDKGDVPEGYKVSRKEKRNFPLILESPSPNQTSLYFCASSLSWTGDEKLFFGSGTQLSVL.

The chain combines TRBV10-3 with TRBJ1-1; D is unresolved. Trimming stripped 4 bases from V and 7 bases from J, with 13 bases between. The length of the CDR3 is 13 residues. Per the germline V gene, CDR1 is ENHRY and CDR2 is SYGVKD. The CDR3 protein is CAISAQGTFEAFF. In nucleotides, the CDR3 is TGTGCCATCAGTGCACAAGGAACTTTTGAAGCTTTCTTT.

This rearrangement joins TRBV5-1 to TRBJ1-4, with D maybe TRBD1 (5 bases). V lost 4 bases, J lost 3 bases, and 19 bases lay in between. The CDR3 runs to 17 residues. Germline CDR1 reads SGHRS; CDR2 reads YFSETQ. CDR3 bases: TGCGCCAGCAGCCGGGGGTCTGATCTAGGAGCTAATGAAAAACTGTTTTTT. As protein: CASSRGSDLGANEKLFF.

The rearrangement links TRBV11-3 to TRBJ2-5; 10 bases fit TRBD2. CDR3 length: 15 residues. Germline values: CDR1 SGHNT, CDR2 YENEEA. Losses at the gene ends were 2 bases for V and 4 bases for J; bases not matched to a gene: 4. CDR3 protein: CASSLTSGKVETQYF. The CDR3 DNA is TGTGCCAGCAGCTTAACTAGCGGGAAGGTAGAGACCCAGTACTTC.

In this sample, this clone turned up many times. The gene calls are TRBV4-2 and TRBJ1-6; no definite D call. With 0 bases removed from V and 6 bases from J, the gap between germline ends came to 6 bases. The length of the CDR3 is 14 residues. The V gene's germline CDR1 is LGHNA and CDR2 YNFKEQ. Written as DNA, the CDR3 is TGTGCCAGCAGCCAAGATCTTCTTAATTCACCCCTCCACTTT. It codes for CASSQDLLNSPLHF.

The chain recombines TRBV3-1 (or the pseudogene TRBV3-2) with TRBJ2-5; D unclear. CDR3 size: 12 residues. Between the trimmed V and J ends, which lost 0 bases and 5 bases, there was a span of 4 bases. The germline gives CDR1 LGHDT, CDR2 YNNKEL (reference sequence). The CDR3 region has the DNA TGTGCCAGCAGCCAAGATATCGAGACCCAGTACTTC. Its protein is CASSQDIETQYF.